This TCR beta chain was obtained from a study of T cell responses to AZD1222 COVID-19 vaccine. V shed 5 bases and J 6 bases; nucleotides not matched to a gene: 7. There are 15 residues in the CDR3. Germline V gene data show CDR1 as MNHEY and CDR2 as SMNVEV (reference sequence). The assay was immunoSEQ multiplex PCR, and TCRdb's table has in-frame clones only and misses some. The table shows approximately 77,000 clones, with about 92% occurring only once. Findings of the study overall: Repertoires in all cases were sampled only once the peak T cell response had passed. When two AZD1222 doses had been given, Spike-specific TCR breadth and depth rose. At baseline, just a handful of AZD1222 recipients tested seropositive. Across spike, vaccine-associated CD4 TCRs were found, dominant at 160-218 and 743-854.

In this sample, this clone turned up once. Its antigen is not identified. Sequencing used peripheral blood, obtained 28 days after the second AZD1222 dose. This clonotype was sampled from an adult who received the AZD1222 COVID-19 vaccine. This sequence joins TRBV27 and TRBJ2-2; TRBD2 agrees at 9 bases. In DNA form, the CDR3 reads TGTGCCAGCAGTACACCGCTAGCGGGATCCGGGGAGCTGTTTTTT. Encoded protein: CASSTPLAGSGELFF.